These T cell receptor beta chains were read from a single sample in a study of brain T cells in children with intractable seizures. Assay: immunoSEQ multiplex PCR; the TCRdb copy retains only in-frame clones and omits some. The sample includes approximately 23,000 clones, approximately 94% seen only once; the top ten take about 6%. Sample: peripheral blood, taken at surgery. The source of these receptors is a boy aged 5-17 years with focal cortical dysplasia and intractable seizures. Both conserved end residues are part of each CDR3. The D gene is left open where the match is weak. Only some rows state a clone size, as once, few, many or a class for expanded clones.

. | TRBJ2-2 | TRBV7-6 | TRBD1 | TGTGCCAGCAGCCGGGACAGAAACACCGGGGAGCTGTTTTTT | CASSRDRNTGELFF
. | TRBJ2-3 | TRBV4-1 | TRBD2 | TGCGCCAGCAGCTTGGGACTAGCGGGACTCGCAAGCACAGATACGCAGTATTTT | CASSLGLAGLASTDTQYF
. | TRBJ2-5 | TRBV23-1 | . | TGCGCGTCGGGCAGGGGACTGGGGGGGGAGACCCAGTACTTC | CASGRGLGGETQYF
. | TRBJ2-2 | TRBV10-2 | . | TGCGCCAGCAAGAACGGAAGGAACACCGGGGAGCTGTTTTTT | CASKNGRNTGELFF
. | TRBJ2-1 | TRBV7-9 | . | TGTGCCAGCAGCCCAGTCGTGGATGAGCAGTTCTTC | CASSPVVDEQFF
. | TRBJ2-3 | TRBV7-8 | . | TGTGCCAGCAGCTTAGTAGGCAACACAGATACGCAGTATTTT | CASSLVGNTDTQYF
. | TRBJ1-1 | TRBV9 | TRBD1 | TGTGCCAGCAGCGTAGAGGGACAGGGCCGCACTGAAGCTTTCTTT | CASSVEGQGRTEAFF
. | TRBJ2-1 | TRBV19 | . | TGTGCCAGTAGTTCCCAGGGCGATGAGCAGTTCTTC | CASSSQGDEQFF
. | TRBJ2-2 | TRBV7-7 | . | TGTGCCAGCAGCTCAGGAGGGGTCTCGGCCGGGGAGCTGTTTTTT | CASSSGGVSAGELFF
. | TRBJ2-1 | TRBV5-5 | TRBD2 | TGTGCCAGCAGCTTGGATCTCTTGGTAAGCGGGGGTAATGAGCAGTTCTTC | CASSLDLLVSGGNEQFF
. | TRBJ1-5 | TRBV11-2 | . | TGTGCCAGCAGCTTAAGGGGTCTGGGCAATCAGCCCCAGCATTTT | CASSLRGLGNQPQHF
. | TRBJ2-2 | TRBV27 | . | TGTGCCAGCAGGCCAGGACCGGGGTTACCCGGGGAGCTGTTTTTT | CASRPGPGLPGELFF
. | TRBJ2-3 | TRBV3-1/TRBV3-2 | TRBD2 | TGTGCCAGCAGCCAAAGCGGGAGGGCAGATACGCAGTATTTT | CASSQSGRADTQYF
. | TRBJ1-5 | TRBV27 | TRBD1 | TGTGCCAGCAGTTGGACAGGGAATCAGCCCCAGCATTTT | CASSWTGNQPQHF
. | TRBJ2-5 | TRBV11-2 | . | TGTGCCAGCAGCTTCTGGACCGAAGAGACCCAGTACTTC | CASSFWTEETQYF
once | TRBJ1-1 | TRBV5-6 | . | TGTGCCAGCAGCCTGCGGGGGGGTGAAGCTTTCTTT | CASSLRGGEAFF